This T cell receptor beta chain was identified in a study of cytomegalovirus exposure and HLA in healthy donors. This clone was picked up one time. CDR3 length: 12 residues. CDR1 and CDR2 from the germline V gene are LNHNV and YYDKDF (reference sequence). The germline V and J ends were trimmed by 5 bases and 2 bases, with 6 bases remaining between them. PCR employed 60 Vbeta and 13 Jbeta primers. Profiling relied on immunoSEQ multiplex PCR, and the TCRdb table lists in-frame clones only, not all of them. The repertoire holds 150,000 to 200,000 clones, 70% to 80% seen once, with roughly 9.7% in the top ten.

The TCR was taken from a man between 18 and 35 years old in good health and CMV-seropositive. Sequencing used PBMCs. V and J are TRBV15 and TRBJ1-1; the D is unclear. CDR3 sequence: CATSLVNTEAFF. DNA of the CDR3: TGTGCCACCAGCCTCGTCAACACTGAAGCTTTCTTT.